This TCR beta chain was observed in a study of regulatory T cells in long-lasting Graves disease. Study-wide points: Whereas new patients shared 966 public clonotypes, persistent patients shared more, at about 2,700. TRBV28, TRBJ1-2 and TRBJ2-5 were segments that persistent disease favored. Researchers examined only peripheral blood and not thyroid tissue.

As for this clonotype: Its antigen is not known.

CDR3-region Arm-PCR and iRepertoire HTBI primers produced the TCR beta libraries. TCRdb re-called the multiplex PCR reads with MiXCR, one entry per CDR3 protein. The table lists under 250,000 distinct CDR3 sequences, around 20% of them singletons. The time point denotes: newly diagnosed GD, antithyroid drugs for less than 3 months. There was RNA extracted from PBMCs, and the TCR library was made from it. A peripheral blood sample, around 8.6 milliliters in volume, was drawn into EDTA tubes. The J segment lost 4 bases and the V segment lost 4 bases, leaving 8 bases of the junction unmatched. CDR3 length equals 17 residues.

This sequence originates from a female donor with Graves disease. The chain links TRBV12-3 or TRBV12-4 to TRBJ2-2, with TRBD1 identical over 11 bases. The material was peripheral blood mononuclear cells (PBMCs), obtained at new diagnosis, from a patient treated with antithyroid drugs. CDR3 region: CASSYGQGASSTGELFF. CDR3 in DNA: TGTGCCAGCAGTTACGGACAGGGGGCTTCGAGCACCGGGGAGCTGTTTTTT.